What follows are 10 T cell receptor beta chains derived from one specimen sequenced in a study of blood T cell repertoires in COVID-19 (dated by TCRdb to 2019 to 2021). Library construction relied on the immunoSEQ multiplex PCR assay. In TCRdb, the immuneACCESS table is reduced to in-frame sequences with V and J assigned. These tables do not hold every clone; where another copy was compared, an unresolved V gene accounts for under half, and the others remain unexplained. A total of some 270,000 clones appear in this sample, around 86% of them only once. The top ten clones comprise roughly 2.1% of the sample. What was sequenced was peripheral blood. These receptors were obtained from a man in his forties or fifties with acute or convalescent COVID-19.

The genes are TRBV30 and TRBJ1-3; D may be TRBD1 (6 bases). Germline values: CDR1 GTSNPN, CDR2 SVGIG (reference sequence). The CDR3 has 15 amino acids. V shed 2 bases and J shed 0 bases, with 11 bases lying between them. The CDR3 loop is CAWSSGTHSGNTIYF. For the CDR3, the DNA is TGTGCCTGGAGTTCGGGGACACACTCTGGAAACACCATATATTTT. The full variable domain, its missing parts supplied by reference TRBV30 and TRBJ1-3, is SQTIHQWPATLVQPVGSPLSLECTVEGTSNPNLYWYRQAAGRGLQLLFYSVGIGQISSEVPQNLSASRPQDRQFILSSKKLLLSDSGFYLCAWSSGTHSGNTIYFGEGSWLTVV.

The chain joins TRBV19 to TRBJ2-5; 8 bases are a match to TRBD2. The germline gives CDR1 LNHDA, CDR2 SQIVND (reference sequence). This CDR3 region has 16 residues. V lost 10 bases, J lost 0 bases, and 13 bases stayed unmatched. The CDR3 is CATAAGGPTNQETQYF. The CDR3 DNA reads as TGTGCCACCGCTGCGGGGGGACCCACTAACCAAGAGACCCAGTACTTC.

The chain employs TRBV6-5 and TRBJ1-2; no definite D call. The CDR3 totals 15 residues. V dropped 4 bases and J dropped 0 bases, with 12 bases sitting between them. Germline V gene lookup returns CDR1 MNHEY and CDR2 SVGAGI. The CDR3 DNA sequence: TGTGCCAGCAGTTCCCCCGGGTCCTCTAACTATGGCTACACCTTC. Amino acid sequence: CASSSPGSSNYGYTF.

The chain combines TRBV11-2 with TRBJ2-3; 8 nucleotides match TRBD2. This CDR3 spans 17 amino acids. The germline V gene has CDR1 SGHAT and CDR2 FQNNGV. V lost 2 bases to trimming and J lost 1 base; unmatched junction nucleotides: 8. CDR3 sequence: CASSLPSELAGTDTQYF. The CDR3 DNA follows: TGTGCCAGCAGCTTACCCTCGGAACTAGCGGGCACAGATACGCAGTATTTT.

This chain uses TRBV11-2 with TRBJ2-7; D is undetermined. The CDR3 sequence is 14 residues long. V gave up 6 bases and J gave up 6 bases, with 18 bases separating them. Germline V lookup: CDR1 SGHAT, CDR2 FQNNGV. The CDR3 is CASSPSARTGEQYF. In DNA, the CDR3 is TGTGCCAGCAGTCCCTCGGCCCGAACGGGCGAGCAGTACTTC.

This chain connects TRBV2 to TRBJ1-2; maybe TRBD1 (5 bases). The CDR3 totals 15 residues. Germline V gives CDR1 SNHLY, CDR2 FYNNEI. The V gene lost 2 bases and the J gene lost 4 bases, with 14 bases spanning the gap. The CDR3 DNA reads TGTGCCAGCAGTGAACCACGGACAAGGGGCTATGGCTACACCTTC. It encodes CASSEPRTRGYGYTF.

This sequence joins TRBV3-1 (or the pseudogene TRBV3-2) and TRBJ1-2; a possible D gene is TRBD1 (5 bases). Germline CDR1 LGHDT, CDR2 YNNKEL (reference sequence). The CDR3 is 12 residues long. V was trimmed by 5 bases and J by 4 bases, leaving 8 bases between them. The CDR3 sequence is CASSYDSYGYTF. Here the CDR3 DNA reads TGTGCCAGCAGCTACGACAGCTATGGCTACACCTTC.

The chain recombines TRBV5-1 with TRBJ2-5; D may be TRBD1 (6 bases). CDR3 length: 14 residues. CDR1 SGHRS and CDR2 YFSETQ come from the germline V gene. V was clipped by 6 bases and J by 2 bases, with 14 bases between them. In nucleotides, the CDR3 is TGCGCCAGCACCTCGGGACAACCTCAAGAGACCCAGTACTTC. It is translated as CASTSGQPQETQYF.

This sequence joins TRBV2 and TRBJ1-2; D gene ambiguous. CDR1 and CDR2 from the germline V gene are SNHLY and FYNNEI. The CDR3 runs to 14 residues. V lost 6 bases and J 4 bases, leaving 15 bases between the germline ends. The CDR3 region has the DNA TGTGCCAGCAGCCCACCGACAAGAACCTATGGCTACACCTTC. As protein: CASSPPTRTYGYTF.

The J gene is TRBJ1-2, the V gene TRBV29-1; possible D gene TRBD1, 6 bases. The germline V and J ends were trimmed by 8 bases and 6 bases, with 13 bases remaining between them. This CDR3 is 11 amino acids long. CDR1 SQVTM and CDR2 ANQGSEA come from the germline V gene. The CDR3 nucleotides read TGCAGCTCAAATGGACAGCATGGCTACACCTTC. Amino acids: CSSNGQHGYTF.